This T cell receptor beta chain was retrieved from a study of cytomegalovirus exposure and HLA in healthy donors (dated by TCRdb to about 2017). Notes on the research overall: An earlier analysis of roughly 570 of the donors reported 276 Gb of sequence data and 117 million unique TCR beta sequences obtained from about 179 million T cells. High-throughput TCR immunosequencing, statistical association of individual TCRs with disease status, and machine learning were combined to predict cytomegalovirus infection status. The study aimed to test whether signatures of past pathogen exposure could be identified by cataloging public T cell receptors. The number of typed donors differed by locus: roughly 620-640 for A, B, C, DRB1 and DQB1; approximately 520 for DQA1; 606 for DPA1; and 400 to 480 for DPB1. A later genetic analysis took genome-wide SNP genotypes for about 65% of the 666 donors and used that subset as a discovery cohort. A separate validation cohort of 90 to 150 different subjects was used in addition to the roughly 720-subject first cohort. Rather than using new phenotypic data, the later analysis identified candidate immune exposures from TCR beta sequences and from how often those sequences occurred across donors. An early release that covered more than 550 HLA-typed donors contained approximately 300 gigabases of sequencing data and 75 million to 100 million unique TCR sequences. Donor age, sex, ethnicity and CMV serostatus were collected together with the repertoire data. An earlier analysis of some 500 of the donors used high-throughput TCR beta sequencing to judge whether each TCR beta V gene segment behaved as functional or pseudogenic. A later analysis re-examined previously published TCR beta repertoires from just over 650 donors and added high-resolution HLA genotyping to investigate patterns of TCR occurrence. Class I and class II HLA loci were covered by the typing at four-digit resolution. All discovery cohort repertoires had been generated using a single sequencing platform. On average, roughly 250,000 unique TCR beta nucleotide sequences were sequenced per donor among 398 genotyped donors of the cohort, with 15% to 20% of those sequences being non-productive. A handful of DR-DQ haplotypes were handled as single units for association and clustering because linkage in the cohort was strong. Using immunosequencing, the study profiled T cell repertoires from about 610 subjects and related those repertoires to cytomegalovirus serostatus. Of the roughly 400 genotyped donors, about 80% fell in the genetic ancestry cluster associated with self-reported Caucasian donors. Here is what the overall study found, with its caveats: An association between a missense DCLRE1C variant and V-gene and J-gene trimming of TCR beta chains was found in a later genetic analysis and replicated in an independent cohort. Because counts were too low, seventeen rarely observed V segments, including chromosome 9 orphons, were left out of the earlier analysis of some 600 of the donors. Compared with the 666-donor mean, donors in an Asian-associated ancestry cluster had fewer N-insertions in productive TCRs, according to a later genetic analysis. A total of 150 or so TCR beta chains were listed by the study as associated with cytomegalovirus. Some IMGT-functional V segments, including TRBV6-2 and TRBV6-3, could not be distinguished by the 87-base-pair reads and were therefore excluded. A later analysis found that HLA-associated TCR beta chains were more clonally expanded and had lower generation probabilities than equally common non-associated chains. Linkage disequilibrium might explain the correlated functional status among segregating V segments, but an unknown experimental factor could not be excluded. Because some donors lacked HLA typing at each locus, the association tests relied only on the typed subset. Cytomegalovirus status was reported to be diagnosed by the classifier with high specificity and sensitivity in both the original and validation cohorts. This cohort had only TCR beta chains sequenced, and the lack of alpha or paired-chain data limited which features could be detected. In a later analysis, the rate of TCR association differed among HLA loci, with DRB1 alleles having the most associated TCRs and HLA-C alleles having the fewest. When HLA alleles, especially DR and DQ, strongly co-occurred, TCR associations were difficult to assign to individual alleles. In vitro tests confirmed that a few of the cytomegalovirus-associated TCR beta chains recognize cytomegalovirus antigens. In a later analysis, about 16,000 TCR beta sequences were associated with specific HLA alleles at a false discovery rate of 0.05. The authors suggested that the approach could potentially be generalized to other disease states and immunological phenotypes. Most TCR sequences were observed very rarely across donors, whereas some public TCRs were present in many individuals. The sequencing pipeline was judged likely to have produced a cluster of highly shared sequence variants as a technical artifact. In an earlier analysis of a few hundred of the donors, most TCR beta V segments were observed in productive rearrangements about 87% or about 30% of the time, broadly matching IMGT annotations. In a later analysis, most CMV-associated TCR beta chains were found to appear HLA-restricted, with HLA associations seemingly driven largely by CMV exposure. The only immune exposure information available for the cohort was CMV serostatus. A further reported finding was that TCR beta sequences accurately predicted the HLA-A and HLA-B alleles for most subjects in the first cohort. Several of the top co-occurrence clusters appeared to be linked to parvovirus B19, influenza, CMV and Epstein-Barr virus, according to a later analysis. The presence/absence analyses assumed that sequencing depth was roughly uniform across donors, and that assumption may not be true.

Remarks on this clone: Its antigen has not been determined. Base qualities are not recorded, but no much larger clone differs from it by a single base.

Library construction relied on the immunoSEQ multiplex PCR assay. For the multiplex PCR, a mixture combining 60 forward primers for TCR Vbeta segments and 13 reverse primers for TCR Jbeta segments was used. Amplification of the CDR3 region of rearranged TCR beta genes was performed with a multiplex PCR assay on genomic DNA. The amplified TCR beta libraries were sequenced on the Illumina HiSeq System as 87-base-pair reads. In the original analysis: A later analysis tallied 75 million to 85 million unique TCR beta chains across the 666 repertoires, and 10 million to 11 million of those chains were shared by two or more donors. Raw reads were error-corrected and collapsed into unique sequences by a nearest-neighbor algorithm in which closely related sequences were merged to remove PCR and sequencing errors. Alignment of CDR3 sequences to IMGT reference sequences was used to assign V, D and J gene segments. For a sequence to be retained, a match of at least six nucleotides to both a V gene segment and a J gene segment was required. A rearrangement counted as productive if the CDR3 had no stop codons and remained in frame with V and J, and every other rearrangement counted as non-productive. CDR3 was defined according to IMGT convention as the region running from the second conserved V-encoded cysteine to the conserved J-encoded phenylalanine. In an earlier analysis of more than 550 of the donors, sequences lacking an unambiguous match to a single V gene segment were excluded. An earlier analysis of fewer than 650 of the donors classified V segments as functional when productive rearrangements were above 56.7% and as segregating when the standard deviation between donors was above 5%. To diagnose cytomegalovirus status from the catalog of TCR beta chain sequences, a statistical classification framework was built. In a later analysis, V and J genes were assigned by comparing TCR nucleotide sequences against IMGT/GENE-DB human TR gene sequences. A later analysis assigned CDR3 sequences and most-parsimonious VDJ recombination scenarios with the TCRdist pipeline. In a later analysis, every TCR beta chain was defined by the combination of its CDR3 amino acid sequence and its V-gene family, and reads without a unique V-gene family were dropped. In a later analysis, some 600 highly shared, low-generation-probability nucleotide sequences were removed to address suspected cross-contamination and a sequencing artifact. In a later analysis, a clonal expansion index for each public chain was calculated from normalized within-repertoire ranks of inferred template counts. A later analysis computed generation probabilities with a VDJ recombination model fitted to out-of-frame rearrangements, and checked the results against IGoR. In a later analysis, hypergeometric tests were used to score TCR-TCR, TCR-HLA and TCR-CMV co-occurrence, with a repertoire-size bias correction applied to TCR pairs. A later analysis estimated false discovery rates by permuting HLA or CMV assignments 20 times. In a later analysis, co-occurring TCRs were grouped with DBSCAN, and TCRdist sequence similarity was added when clustering was performed within HLA-allele-positive subsets. Co-occurrence clustering excluded repertoires with fewer than 30,000 or more than 120,000 public chains, plus five with anomalous nucleotide sharing. TCRdb obtained this table from immuneACCESS and retained in-frame rearrangements with V and J assigned. These tables miss some clones; where compared with another copy, unresolved V genes account for less than half of the shortfall, and the remainder is unexplained. The V and J calls and clone size were taken over from that table, and D and trimming were inferred from the DNA. The sample includes fewer than 200,000 clones, with approximately 82% observed a single time. The ten largest account for around 4.7% of the sample.

The cohort consisted of fewer than 700 healthy bone marrow donors. All cohort members were sampled while nominally healthy, although unrecorded immune exposures were likely present. The donor tested CMV seronegative, placing the donor among the 350 or so seronegative members of the cohort. A peripheral blood sample was provided by each donor, and peripheral blood mononuclear cells were used for TCR beta sequencing. The Qiagen DNeasy Blood Extraction Kit was used to extract genomic DNA from the blood cell samples. The trim is 4 bases for V and 6 bases for J, with a gap of 12 bases between the germline ends. From cysteine to phenylalanine, the CDR3 is 13 amino acids long. Only the CDR3 portion is preserved as DNA: 39 bases, with reading frame beginning at the first base. CDR1 and CDR2, looked up from the germline V gene (reference sequence), are MNHNY and SVGAGI.

Recombination connected TRBV6-6 to TRBJ1-1, with an unclear D gene assignment. The sample consisted of PBMCs. The sequence derives from a male donor in good health and CMV-seronegative. The nucleotide sequence is TGTGCCAGCAGTTCCCCAACGTGGCCTGAAGCTTTCTTT. Protein translation: CASSSPTWPEAFF.